The rows below give T cell receptor beta chains drawn from one sample of a study of blood T cell repertoires in COVID-19. Sequenced by immunoSEQ multiplex PCR; TCRdb stores in-frame clones only, minus some. Counted here are about 440,000 clones, 80% to 95% occurring once; the ten biggest clones make up about 0.63%. Sequencing input: PBMCs or T cells enriched from blood (not recorded which). These receptors came from a man in his late teens or twenties who had recovered from COVID-19. The CDR3 runs from the conserved cysteine through the conserved F or W.

>TRBJ1-1|13|TRBV4-1
CASSPYLSAEAFF
>TRBJ2-1|17|TRBV4-1
CASSLASGASSYNEQFF
>TRBJ1-2|15|TRBV11-2
CASSSDRVAGYGYTF
>TRBJ2-7|15|TRBV28
CASSSPGGATYEQYF
>TRBJ2-7|15|TRBV10-2
CASRTQGGYVNEQYF
>TRBJ1-6|15|TRBV5-1
CASSIGQGLGSPLHF
>TRBJ1-2|13|TRBV27
CASGWTGAYGYTF
>TRBJ1-1|14|TRBV2
CASSPQGLNTEAFF
>TRBJ2-1|15|TRBV9
CASSVREGIWNEQFF
>TRBJ2-1|16|TRBV19
CASSKRGAGGVYEQFF
>TRBJ1-2|13|TRBV3-1/TRBV3-2
CASSNLGEGGYTF
>TRBJ1-2|12|TRBV3-1/TRBV3-2
CASSLASYGYTF
>TRBJ2-3|20|TRBV23-1
CASSQSAPGLAGEGPDTQYF
>TRBJ2-7|14|TRBV27
CASSFPGRSNEQYF
>TRBJ2-3|19|TRBV27
CASSQTVGSPLTFTDTQYF
>TRBJ1-2|15|TRBV9
CASSGSRDSRAGYTF
>TRBJ2-1|12|TRBV7-9
CASSSNYDEQFF
>TRBJ1-1|14|TRBV6-5
CASSYSRANTEAFF
>TRBJ1-2|14|TRBV6-2/TRBV6-3
CASSYRPEDYGYTF
>TRBJ2-1|14|TRBV24-1
CATSDRGLPNEQFF
>TRBJ2-5|12|TRBV5-1
CASSLGAETQYF
>TRBJ2-7|13|TRBV27
CASIGRDGYEQYF